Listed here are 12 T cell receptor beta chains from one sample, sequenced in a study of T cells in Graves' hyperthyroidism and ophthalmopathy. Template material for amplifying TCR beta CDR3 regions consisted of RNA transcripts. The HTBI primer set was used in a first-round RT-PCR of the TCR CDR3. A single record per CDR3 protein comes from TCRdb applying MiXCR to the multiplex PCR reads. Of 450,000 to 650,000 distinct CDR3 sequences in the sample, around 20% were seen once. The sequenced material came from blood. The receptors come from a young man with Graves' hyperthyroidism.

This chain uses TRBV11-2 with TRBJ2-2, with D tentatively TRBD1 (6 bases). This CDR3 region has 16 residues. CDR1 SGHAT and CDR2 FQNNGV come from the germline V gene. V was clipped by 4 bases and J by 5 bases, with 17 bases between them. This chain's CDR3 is CASSYKTGSGTGELFF. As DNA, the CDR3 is TGTGCCAGCAGCTACAAAACAGGGTCGGGAACCGGGGAGCTGTTTTTT.

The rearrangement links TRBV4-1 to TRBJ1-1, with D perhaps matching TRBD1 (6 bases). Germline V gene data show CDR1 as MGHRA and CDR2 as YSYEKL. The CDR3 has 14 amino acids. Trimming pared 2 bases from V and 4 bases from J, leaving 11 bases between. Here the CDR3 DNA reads TGCGCCAGCAGCCAACCGACAGGTAGCACTGAAGCTTTCTTT. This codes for CASSQPTGSTEAFF.

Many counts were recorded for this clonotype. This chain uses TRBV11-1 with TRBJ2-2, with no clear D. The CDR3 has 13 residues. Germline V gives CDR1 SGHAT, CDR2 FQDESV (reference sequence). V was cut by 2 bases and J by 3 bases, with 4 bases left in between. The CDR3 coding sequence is TGTGCCAGCAGCTTACCCGACACCGGGGAGCTGTTTTTT. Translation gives CASSLPDTGELFF.

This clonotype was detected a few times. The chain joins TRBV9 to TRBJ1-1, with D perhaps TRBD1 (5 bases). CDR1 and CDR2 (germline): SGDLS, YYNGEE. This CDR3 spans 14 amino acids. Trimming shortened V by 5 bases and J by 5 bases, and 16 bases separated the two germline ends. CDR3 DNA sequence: TGTGCCAGCAGTCGGGGCCTTGGGATAACTGAAGCTTTCTTT. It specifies CASSRGLGITEAFF.

CDR3 sequence (DNA): TGTGCCATCAGTGAGCCACCGGCACCCCCCTATGGCTACACCTTC. This translates into CAISEPPAPPYGYTF. The J gene is TRBJ1-2, the V gene TRBV10-3; no clear D. This CDR3 contains 15 residues. With 2 bases removed from V and 4 bases from J, the gap between germline ends came to 14 bases. CDR1 is ENHRY and CDR2 is SYGVKD in the germline V gene.

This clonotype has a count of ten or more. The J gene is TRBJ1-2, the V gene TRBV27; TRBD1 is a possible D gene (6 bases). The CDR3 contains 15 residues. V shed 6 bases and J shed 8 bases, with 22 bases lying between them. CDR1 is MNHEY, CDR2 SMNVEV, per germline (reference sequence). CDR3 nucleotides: TGTGCCAGCAGGAGGGGGTACAGCGACTCGAAGGGCTACACCTTC. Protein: CASRRGYSDSKGYTF.

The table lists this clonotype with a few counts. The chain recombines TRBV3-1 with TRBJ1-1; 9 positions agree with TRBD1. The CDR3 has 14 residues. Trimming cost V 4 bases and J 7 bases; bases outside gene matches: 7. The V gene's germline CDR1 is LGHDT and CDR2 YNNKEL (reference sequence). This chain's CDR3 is CASSRTGVLVEAFF. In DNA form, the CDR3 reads TGTGCCAGCAGCCGGACAGGGGTCTTGGTTGAAGCTTTCTTT.

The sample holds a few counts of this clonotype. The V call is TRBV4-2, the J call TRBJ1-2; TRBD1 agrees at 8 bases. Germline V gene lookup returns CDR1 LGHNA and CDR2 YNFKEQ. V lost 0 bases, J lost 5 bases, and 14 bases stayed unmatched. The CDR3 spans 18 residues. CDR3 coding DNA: TGTGCCAGCAGCCAAGAAGTTCTACAGGGGGTGTCCTCTTATGGCTACACCTTC. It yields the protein CASSQEVLQGVSSYGYTF.

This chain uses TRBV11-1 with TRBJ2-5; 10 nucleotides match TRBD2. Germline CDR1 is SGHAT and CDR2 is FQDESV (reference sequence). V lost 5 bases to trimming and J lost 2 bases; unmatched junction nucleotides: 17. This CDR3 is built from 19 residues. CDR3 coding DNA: TGTGCCAGCAGCACGGGGGGGACTAGCGTGACTGGACCTCAAGAGACCCAGTACTTC. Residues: CASSTGGTSVTGPQETQYF.

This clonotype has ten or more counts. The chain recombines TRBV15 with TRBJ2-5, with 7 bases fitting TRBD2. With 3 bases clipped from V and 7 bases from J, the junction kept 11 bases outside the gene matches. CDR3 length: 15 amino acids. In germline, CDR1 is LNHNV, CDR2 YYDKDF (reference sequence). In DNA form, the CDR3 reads TGTGCCACCAGCAGCAACGCCTGGACGGGGGGGACCCAGTACTTC. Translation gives CATSSNAWTGGTQYF.

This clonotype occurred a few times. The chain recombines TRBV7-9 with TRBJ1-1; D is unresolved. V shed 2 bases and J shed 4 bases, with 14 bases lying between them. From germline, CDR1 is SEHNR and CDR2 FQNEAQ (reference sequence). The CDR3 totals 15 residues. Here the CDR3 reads CASSLPAGLSTEAFF. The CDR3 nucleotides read TGTGCCAGCAGCTTACCTGCCGGCCTCAGCACTGAAGCTTTCTTT.

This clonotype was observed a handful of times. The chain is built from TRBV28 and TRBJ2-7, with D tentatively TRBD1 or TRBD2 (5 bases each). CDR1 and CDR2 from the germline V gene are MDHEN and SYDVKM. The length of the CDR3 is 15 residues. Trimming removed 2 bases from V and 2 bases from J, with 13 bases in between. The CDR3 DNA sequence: TGTGCCAGCAGTTTAGGGGGTAGTCGAGCCTACGAGCAGTACTTC. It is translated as CASSLGGSRAYEQYF.